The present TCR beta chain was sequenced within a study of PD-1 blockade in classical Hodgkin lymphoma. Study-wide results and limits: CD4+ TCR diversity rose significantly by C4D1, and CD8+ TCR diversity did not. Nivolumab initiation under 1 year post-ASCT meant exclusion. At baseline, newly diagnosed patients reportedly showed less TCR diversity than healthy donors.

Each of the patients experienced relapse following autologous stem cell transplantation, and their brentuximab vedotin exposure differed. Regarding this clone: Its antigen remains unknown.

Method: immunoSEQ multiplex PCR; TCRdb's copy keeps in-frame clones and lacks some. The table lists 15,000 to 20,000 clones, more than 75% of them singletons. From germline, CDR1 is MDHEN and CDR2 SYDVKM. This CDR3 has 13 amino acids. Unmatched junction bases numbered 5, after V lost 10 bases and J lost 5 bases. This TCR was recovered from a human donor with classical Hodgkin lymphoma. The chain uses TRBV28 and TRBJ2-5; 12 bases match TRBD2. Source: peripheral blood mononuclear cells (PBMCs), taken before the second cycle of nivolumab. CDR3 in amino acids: CAIKTSGSETQYF. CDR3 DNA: TGTGCCATCAAGACTAGCGGGAGCGAGACCCAGTACTTC.